A selection of T cell receptor beta chains follows, all from one sample in a study of OX40 agonist ivuxolimab in advanced cancers. Produced via immunoSEQ multiplex PCR; TCRdb's table is partial and in-frame only. Among about 61,000 clones listed, 80% to 85% were seen once. The sequencing here drew on CD4+ or CD8+ T cells sorted from blood, taken in a trial of the OX40 agonist ivuxolimab. The receptors originated from an adult with an advanced solid tumor such as melanoma, head and neck, liver or kidney cancer. Both conserved end residues are part of each CDR3. A D gene is named only where the DNA matches it firmly. The size of a clone is reported for some rows only, either as once, few or many, or as a class for expanded clones.

>-|TRBV11-1|TRBJ2-7|TRBD1
CATQGQDAYEQYF
TGTGCCACCCAGGGACAGGATGCCTACGAGCAGTACTTC
>-|TRBV5-1|TRBJ2-1|-
CASSLSDGYEQFF
TGCGCCAGCAGCTTGAGTGATGGATATGAGCAGTTCTTC
>-|TRBV6-6|TRBJ2-7|-
CASSRGTALLGYEQYF
TGTGCCAGCAGCCGCGGGACAGCCCTCTTGGGGTACGAGCAGTACTTC
>-|TRBV7-9|TRBJ1-1|-
CASSLTSNTEAFF
TGTGCCAGCAGCTTAACAAGCAACACTGAAGCTTTCTTT
>-|TRBV19|TRBJ2-5|TRBD1
CASGQGARGETQYF
TGTGCCAGCGGACAGGGGGCGAGAGGAGAGACCCAGTACTTC
>-|TRBV5-1|TRBJ1-1|-
CASSLRGGGNTEAFF
TGCGCCAGCAGCTTGCGTGGGGGAGGTAACACTGAAGCTTTCTTT
>-|TRBV18|TRBJ2-1|-
CASSPRSQGGWNEQFF
TGTGCCAGCTCACCAAGAAGCCAGGGGGGCTGGAATGAGCAGTTCTTC
>-|TRBV7-8|TRBJ2-2|-
CASSLGTLGTGELFF
TGTGCCAGCAGCTTAGGGACCCTGGGCACCGGGGAGCTGTTTTTT
>-|TRBV11-2|TRBJ2-1|-
CASSLGGASYNEQFF
TGTGCCAGCAGCTTAGGAGGGGCCAGCTACAATGAGCAGTTCTTC
>-|TRBV2|TRBJ1-2|-
CASTPEGGNVGYTF
TGTGCCAGCACGCCAGAGGGGGGTAACGTGGGCTACACCTTC
>-|TRBV5-5|TRBJ1-1|TRBD1
CASSSGQGVPEAFF
TGTGCCAGCAGCAGTGGACAGGGAGTACCTGAAGCTTTCTTT
>-|TRBV6-5|TRBJ2-7|TRBD1
CATSGTGSYEQYF
TGTGCCACTTCCGGGACAGGGTCCTACGAGCAGTACTTC
>once|TRBV10-2|TRBJ2-2|-
CAARDFNTGELFF
TGCGCCGCCCGGGACTTTAACACCGGGGAGCTGTTTTTT
>once|TRBV7-3|TRBJ2-7|-
CASRRTDEQYF
TGTGCCAGCAGACGAACTGACGAGCAGTACTTC
>-|TRBV11-1|TRBJ1-1|-
CASSLEGLGTEAFF
TGTGCCAGCAGCTTGGAGGGGCTGGGCACTGAAGCTTTCTTT
>-|TRBV6-5|TRBJ2-7|-
CASSSMGEQYF
TGTGCCAGCAGTTCGATGGGGGAGCAGTACTTC
>-|TRBV19|TRBJ2-2|-
CASSIDRGGELFF
TGTGCCAGTAGTATAGATCGCGGCGGGGAGCTGTTTTTT
>-|TRBV7-2|TRBJ2-3|-
CASSLVRVRADTQYF
TGTGCCAGCAGTCTAGTTAGAGTACGGGCAGATACGCAGTATTTT
>-|TRBV5-1|TRBJ2-2|-
CASTVLGVGALGTGELFF
TGCGCCAGCACCGTCTTGGGAGTGGGGGCCCTTGGGACCGGGGAGCTGTTTTTT
>-|TRBV19|TRBJ1-2|-
CASSMWGAGGYTF
TGTGCCAGTAGTATGTGGGGCGCCGGGGGCTACACCTTC
>-|TRBV5-1|TRBJ1-2|-
CASSPRANYGYTF
TGCGCCAGCAGCCCGAGGGCTAACTATGGCTACACCTTC